One and the same sample provided the 10 T cell receptor beta chains below, sequenced in a study of blood T cell repertoires in COVID-19. The table came from immunoSEQ multiplex PCR; TCRdb's copy has only in-frame clones and leaves some out. The table has some 200,000 clones, 80% to 95% seen once. Sequencing input: peripheral blood. These receptor sequences come from a man in his fifties or sixties with acute or convalescent COVID-19.

J is TRBJ1-2 and V is TRBV9; TRBD1 matches at 9 bases. The V segment lost 5 bases and the J segment 3 bases; nucleotides outside the gene matches: 5. Germline assignment: CDR1 SGDLS and CDR2 YYNGEE. This CDR3 spans 14 amino acids. The CDR3 is CASRGQGNYYGYTF. The CDR3 DNA reads as TGTGCCAGCAGGGGACAGGGAAACTACTATGGCTACACCTTC.

The rearrangement joins TRBV5-6 to TRBJ1-2; the D gene is possibly TRBD1 (5 bases). CDR1 and CDR2 (germline): SGHDT, YYEEEE. Trimming stripped 5 bases from V and 4 bases from J, with 15 bases between. The CDR3 consists of 14 residues. The CDR3 sequence: CASRGEGRGYGYTF. CDR3 DNA sequence: TGTGCCAGCAGGGGGGAGGGGCGCGGCTATGGCTACACCTTC.

The V and J genes are TRBV9 and TRBJ2-7; no clear D gene. Trimming cost V 0 bases and J 0 bases, with 7 bases left between them. This CDR3 is built from 14 residues. Germline V lookup: CDR1 SGDLS, CDR2 YYNGEE. The CDR3 DNA reads TGTGCCAGCAGCGTAGGGCCAAACTCCTACGAGCAGTACTTC. This gives the protein CASSVGPNSYEQYF.

CDR3 sequence reads: CATREAGAPGPQHF. CDR3 coding DNA: TGTGCCACCAGGGAGGCGGGTGCACCTGGGCCCCAGCATTTT. The chain couples TRBV27 to TRBJ1-5; D is possibly TRBD1 (5 bases). Germline assignment: CDR1 MNHEY and CDR2 SMNVEV (reference sequence). Trimming stripped 10 bases from V and 9 bases from J, with 22 bases between. This CDR3 comprises 14 residues.

This chain links TRBV3-1 (or the pseudogene TRBV3-2) with TRBJ1-6; D unclear. Germline V gene sequence: CDR1 LGHDT, CDR2 YNNKEL (reference sequence). V was clipped by 1 base and J by 6 bases, with 10 bases between them. CDR3 length: 15 amino acids. The CDR3 protein is CASSQVGQSNSPLHF. CDR3 DNA sequence: TGTGCCAGCAGCCAAGTTGGGCAGAGTAATTCACCCCTCCACTTT.

The chain carries TRBV24-1 and TRBJ2-5; D is ambiguous. Trimming took 7 bases from V and 1 from J, leaving 9 bases between them. Germline V gene lookup returns CDR1 KGHDR and CDR2 SFDVKD. The CDR3 is 13 residues long. CDR3 loop: CATSHGVQETQYF. In DNA, the CDR3 is TGTGCCACCAGCCACGGAGTCCAAGAGACCCAGTACTTC.

The chain employs TRBV11-3 and TRBJ1-1; possibly TRBD1 for D (5 bases). Germline CDR1 reads SGHNT; CDR2 reads YENEEA. V was trimmed by 5 bases and J by 1 base, leaving 11 bases between them. This CDR3 contains 14 residues. The CDR3 loop reads CASSAGAGNTEAFF. The CDR3 DNA reads TGTGCCAGCAGCGCTGGGGCAGGGAACACTGAAGCTTTCTTT.

This clone was seen a handful of times. The chain is built from TRBV5-1 and TRBJ1-1, with a possible D match to TRBD1 (6 bases). The germline V gene encodes CDR1 SGHRS and CDR2 YFSETQ. Trimming removed 5 bases at V and 4 bases at J, with 18 bases between. The CDR3 has 15 residues. The CDR3 bases are TGCGCCAGCAGTCGGCTTACAGGGATGGGCACTGAAGCTTTCTTT. Its translation: CASSRLTGMGTEAFF.

The V call is TRBV10-3, the J call TRBJ1-2, with 7 positions matching TRBD1. The CDR3 is 14 residues long. CDR1 is ENHRY, CDR2 SYGVKD, per germline. The V and J ends lost 6 bases and 11 bases, in that order; junction bases with no gene match: 15. CDR3 residues: CAISIQGRKVEYTF. Here the CDR3 DNA reads TGTGCCATCAGCATACAGGGGAGGAAAGTGGAGTACACCTTC.

The chain links TRBV28 to TRBJ2-3; perhaps TRBD2 as D (7 bases). Trimming stripped 4 bases from V and 2 bases from J, with 13 bases between. Germline CDR1 reads MDHEN; CDR2 reads SYDVKM. CDR3 size: 15 residues. The CDR3 DNA sequence: TGTGCCAGCAGTTCCCAGCGGGACACCACAGATACGCAGTATTTT. Its translation: CASSSQRDTTDTQYF.